The text below deals with one T cell receptor (beta chain). Antigen: not known. The sample originates from a study of T cell repertoires in cytomegalovirus infection. Overall study context: An indication of both CMV infection and matching HLA type came from public TCR beta signatures.

Via MiXCR, TCRdb re-called the reads, giving one row per CDR3 protein. The data show around 99,000 distinct CDR3 sequences, with around 31% seen just once and about 81% held by the top ten. V was pared by 3 bases and J by 6 bases, with 5 bases between. Germline V CDR1 and CDR2: MGHRA, YSYEKL. CDR3 size: 12 residues. The V gene is TRBV4-1, the J gene TRBJ2-2, with no clear D. This receptor was obtained from a human donor in good health (CMV status not recorded). Some clones in this sample may be carry-over from other donors' samples. Sequencing used CD8+ T cells from cultured PBMCs, obtained from culture after CMV antigen stimulation. The CDR3 region has the DNA TGCGCCAGCAGCCACCCAGCCGGGGAGCTGTTTTTT. This translates into CASSHPAGELFF.